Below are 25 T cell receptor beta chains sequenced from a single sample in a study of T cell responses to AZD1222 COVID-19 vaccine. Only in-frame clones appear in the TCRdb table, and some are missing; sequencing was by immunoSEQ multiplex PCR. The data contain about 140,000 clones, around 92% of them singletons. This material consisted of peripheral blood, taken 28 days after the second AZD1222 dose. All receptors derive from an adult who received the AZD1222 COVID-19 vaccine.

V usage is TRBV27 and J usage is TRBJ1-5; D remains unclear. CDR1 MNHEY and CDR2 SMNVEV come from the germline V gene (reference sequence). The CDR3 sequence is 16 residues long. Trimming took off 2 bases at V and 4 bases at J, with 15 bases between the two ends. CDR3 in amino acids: CASSLRLPGTNQPQHF. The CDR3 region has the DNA TGTGCCAGCAGTTTACGGCTCCCAGGTACAAATCAGCCCCAGCATTTT.

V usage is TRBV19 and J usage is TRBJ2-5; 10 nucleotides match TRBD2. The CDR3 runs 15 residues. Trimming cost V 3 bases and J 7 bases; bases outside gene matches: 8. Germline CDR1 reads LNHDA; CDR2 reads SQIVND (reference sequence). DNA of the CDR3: TGTGCCAGTAGTATGAGGCTAGCGGGAGAGGTGACCCAGTACTTC. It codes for CASSMRLAGEVTQYF.

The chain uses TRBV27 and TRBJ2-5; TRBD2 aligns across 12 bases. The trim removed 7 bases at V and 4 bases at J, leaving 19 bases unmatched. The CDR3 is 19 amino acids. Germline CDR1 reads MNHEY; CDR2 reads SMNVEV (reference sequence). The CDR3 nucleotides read TGTGCCAGCATCCCCGGACAGGTCGCGCTAGCGGGAGGGTTAGAGACCCAGTACTTC. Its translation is CASIPGQVALAGGLETQYF.

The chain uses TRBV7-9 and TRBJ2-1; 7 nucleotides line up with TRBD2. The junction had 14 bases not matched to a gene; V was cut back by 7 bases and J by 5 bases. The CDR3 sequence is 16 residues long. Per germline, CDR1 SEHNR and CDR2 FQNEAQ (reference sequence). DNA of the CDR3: TGTGCCAGCACCGATCCCCTAGCGGCGGTTCACAATGAGCAGTTCTTC. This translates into CASTDPLAAVHNEQFF.

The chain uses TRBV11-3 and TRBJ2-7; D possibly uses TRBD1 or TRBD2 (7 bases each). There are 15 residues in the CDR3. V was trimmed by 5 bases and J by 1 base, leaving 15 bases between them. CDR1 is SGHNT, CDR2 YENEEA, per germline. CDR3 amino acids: CASSLRRGGSYEQYF. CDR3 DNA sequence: TGTGCCAGCAGCCTTCGCAGGGGGGGTTCCTACGAGCAGTACTTC. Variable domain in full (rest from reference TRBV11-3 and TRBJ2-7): EAGVVQSPRYKIIEKKQPVAFWCNPISGHNTLYWYLQNLGQGPELLIRYENEEAVDDSQLPKDRFSAERLKGVDSTLKIQPAELGDSAVYLCASSLRRGGSYEQYFGPGTRLTVT.

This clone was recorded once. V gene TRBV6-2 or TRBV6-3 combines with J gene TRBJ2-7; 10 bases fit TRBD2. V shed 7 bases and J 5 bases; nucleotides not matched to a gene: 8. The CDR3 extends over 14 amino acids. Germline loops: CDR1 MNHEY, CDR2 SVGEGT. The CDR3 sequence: CASTPLAGENEQYF. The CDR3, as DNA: TGTGCCAGCACCCCCCTAGCGGGAGAAAACGAGCAGTACTTC.

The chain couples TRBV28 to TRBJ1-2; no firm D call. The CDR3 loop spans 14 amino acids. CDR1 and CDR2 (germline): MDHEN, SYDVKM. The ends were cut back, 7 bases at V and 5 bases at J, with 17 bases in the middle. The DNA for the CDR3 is TGTGCCAGCACCACCCCCCAGTGGGCGTATGGCTACACCTTC. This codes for CASTTPQWAYGYTF.

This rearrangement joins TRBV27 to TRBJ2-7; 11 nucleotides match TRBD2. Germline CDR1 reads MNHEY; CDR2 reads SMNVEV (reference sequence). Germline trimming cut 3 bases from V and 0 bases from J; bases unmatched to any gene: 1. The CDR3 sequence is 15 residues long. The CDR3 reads CASSFTSGSSYEQYF. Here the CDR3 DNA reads TGTGCCAGCAGTTTTACTAGCGGGAGCTCCTACGAGCAGTACTTC.

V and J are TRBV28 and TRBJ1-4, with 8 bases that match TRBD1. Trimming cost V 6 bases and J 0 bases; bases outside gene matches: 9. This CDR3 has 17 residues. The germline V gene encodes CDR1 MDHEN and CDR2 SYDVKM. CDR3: CASSRHPQGATNEKLFF. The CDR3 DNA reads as TGTGCCAGCAGCCGACATCCACAGGGGGCAACTAATGAAAAACTGTTTTTT.

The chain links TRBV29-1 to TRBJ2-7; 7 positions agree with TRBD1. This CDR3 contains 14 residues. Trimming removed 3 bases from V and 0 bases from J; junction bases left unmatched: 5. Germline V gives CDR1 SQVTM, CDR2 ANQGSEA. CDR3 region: CSVDRDSGSYEQYF. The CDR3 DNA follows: TGCAGCGTTGATAGGGACAGCGGCTCCTACGAGCAGTACTTC.

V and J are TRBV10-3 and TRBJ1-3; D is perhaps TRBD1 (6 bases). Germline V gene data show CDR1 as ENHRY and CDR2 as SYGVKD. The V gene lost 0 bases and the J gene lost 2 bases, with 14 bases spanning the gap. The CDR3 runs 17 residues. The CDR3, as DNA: TGTGCCATCAGTGAGTCGCCCTACAGGGTGGCTGGAAACACCATATATTTT. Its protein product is CAISESPYRVAGNTIYF.

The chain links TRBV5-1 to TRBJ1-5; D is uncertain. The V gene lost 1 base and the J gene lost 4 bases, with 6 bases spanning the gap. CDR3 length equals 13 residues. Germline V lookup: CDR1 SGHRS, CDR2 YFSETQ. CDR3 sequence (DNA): TGCGCCAGCAGCTTGATGGGAAATCAGCCCCAGCATTTT. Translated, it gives CASSLMGNQPQHF.

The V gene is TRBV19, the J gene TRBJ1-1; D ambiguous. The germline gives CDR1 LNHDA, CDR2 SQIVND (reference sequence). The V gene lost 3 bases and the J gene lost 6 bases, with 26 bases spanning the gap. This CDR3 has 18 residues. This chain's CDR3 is CASSMLPPGLAIDSEAFF. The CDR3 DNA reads TGTGCCAGTAGTATGTTACCGCCGGGCCTTGCTATTGACTCTGAAGCTTTCTTT.

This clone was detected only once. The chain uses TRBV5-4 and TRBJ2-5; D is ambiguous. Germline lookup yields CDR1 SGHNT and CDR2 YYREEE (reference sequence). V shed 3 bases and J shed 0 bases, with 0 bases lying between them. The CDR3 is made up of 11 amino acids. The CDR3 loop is CASSYQETQYF. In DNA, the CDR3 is TGTGCCAGCAGCTACCAAGAGACCCAGTACTTC. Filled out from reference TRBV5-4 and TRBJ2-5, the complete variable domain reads ETGVTQSPTHLIKTRGQQVTLRCSSQSGHNTVSWYQQALGQGPQFIFQYYREEENGRGNFPPRFSGLQFPNYSSELNVNALELDDSALYLCASSYQETQYFGPGTRLLVL.

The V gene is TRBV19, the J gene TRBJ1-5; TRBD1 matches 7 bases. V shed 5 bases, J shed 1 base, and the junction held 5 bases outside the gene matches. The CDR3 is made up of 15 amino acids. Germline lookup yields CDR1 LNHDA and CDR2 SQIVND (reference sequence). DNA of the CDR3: TGTGCCAGTAGTCGATACAGGGGAAGCAATCAGCCCCAGCATTTT. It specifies CASSRYRGSNQPQHF.

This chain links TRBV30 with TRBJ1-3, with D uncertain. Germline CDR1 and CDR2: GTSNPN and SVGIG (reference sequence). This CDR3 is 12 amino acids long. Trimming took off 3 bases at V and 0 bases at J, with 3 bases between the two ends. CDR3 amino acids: CAWSPSGNTIYF. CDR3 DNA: TGTGCCTGGAGCCCCTCTGGAAACACCATATATTTT.

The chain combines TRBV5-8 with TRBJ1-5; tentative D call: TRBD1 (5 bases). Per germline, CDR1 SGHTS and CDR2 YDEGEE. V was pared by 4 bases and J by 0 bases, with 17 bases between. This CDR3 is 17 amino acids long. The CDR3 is CASSPEGWTNSNQPQHF. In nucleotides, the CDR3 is TGTGCCAGCAGCCCCGAGGGGTGGACAAATAGCAATCAGCCCCAGCATTTT.

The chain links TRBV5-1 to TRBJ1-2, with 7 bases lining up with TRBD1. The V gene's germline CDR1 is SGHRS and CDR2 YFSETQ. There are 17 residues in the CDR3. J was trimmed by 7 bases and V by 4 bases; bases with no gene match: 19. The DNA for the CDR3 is TGCGCCAGCAGCCCGGGACAGCCCTTAGGGATAGAGAGTGGCTACACCTTC. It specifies CASSPGQPLGIESGYTF.

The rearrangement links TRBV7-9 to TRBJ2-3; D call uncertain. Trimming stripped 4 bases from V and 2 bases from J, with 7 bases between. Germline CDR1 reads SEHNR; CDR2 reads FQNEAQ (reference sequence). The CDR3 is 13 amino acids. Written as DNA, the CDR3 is TGTGCCAGCAGCTCCTCTCTCACAGATACGCAGTATTTT. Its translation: CASSSSLTDTQYF.

CDR3 protein: CASSQSGRSTEQYF. The CDR3 region has the DNA TGTGCCAGCAGCCAATCGGGCAGGTCAACCGAGCAGTACTTC. V and J are TRBV16 and TRBJ2-7; D unclear. The CDR3 is made up of 14 amino acids. Per germline, CDR1 KGHSY and CDR2 FQNENV. The V end was cut by 0 bases, the J end by 6 bases, with 12 bases between. Together with reference TRBV16 and TRBJ2-7, the CDR3 gives the full variable domain: GEEVAQTPKHLVRGEGQKAKLYCAPIKGHSYVFWYQQVLKNEFKFLISFQNENVFDETGMPKERFSAKCLPNSPCSLEIQATKLEDSAVYFCASSQSGRSTEQYFGPGTRLTVT.

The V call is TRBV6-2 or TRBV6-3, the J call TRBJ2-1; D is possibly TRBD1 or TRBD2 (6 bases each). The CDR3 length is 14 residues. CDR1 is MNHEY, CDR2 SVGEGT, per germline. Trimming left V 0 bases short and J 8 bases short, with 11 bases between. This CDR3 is CASSYSGGPDEQFF. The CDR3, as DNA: TGTGCCAGCAGTTACTCGGGGGGCCCGGATGAGCAGTTCTTC.

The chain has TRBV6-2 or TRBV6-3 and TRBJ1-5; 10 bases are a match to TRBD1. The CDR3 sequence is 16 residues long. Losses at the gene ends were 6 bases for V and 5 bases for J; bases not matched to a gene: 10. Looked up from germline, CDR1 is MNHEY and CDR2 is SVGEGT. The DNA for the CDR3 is TGTGCCAGCAGCCAGGAGACAGGGGGCCTTGATCAGCCCCAGCATTTT. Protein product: CASSQETGGLDQPQHF.

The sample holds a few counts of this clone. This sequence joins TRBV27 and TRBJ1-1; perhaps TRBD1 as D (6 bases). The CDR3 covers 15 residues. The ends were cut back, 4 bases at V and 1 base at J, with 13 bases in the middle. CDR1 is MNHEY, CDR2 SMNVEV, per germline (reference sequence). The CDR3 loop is CASSSLRGANTEAFF. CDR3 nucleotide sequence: TGTGCCAGCAGTTCACTGAGGGGGGCGAACACTGAAGCTTTCTTT.

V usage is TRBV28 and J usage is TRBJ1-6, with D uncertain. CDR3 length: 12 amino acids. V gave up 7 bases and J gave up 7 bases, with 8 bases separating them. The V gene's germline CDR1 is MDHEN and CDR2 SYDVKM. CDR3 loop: CASTGPNSPLHF. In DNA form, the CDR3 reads TGTGCCAGCACAGGTCCGAATTCACCCCTCCACTTT.

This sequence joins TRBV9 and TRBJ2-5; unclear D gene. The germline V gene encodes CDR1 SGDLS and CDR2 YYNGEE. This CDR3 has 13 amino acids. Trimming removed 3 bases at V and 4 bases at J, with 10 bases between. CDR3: CASSGPPGETQYF. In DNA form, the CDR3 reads TGTGCCAGCAGCGGACCCCCGGGAGAGACCCAGTACTTC.